This TCR beta chain was captured in a study of T cell responses to AZD1222 COVID-19 vaccine. The germline CDR1 and CDR2 sequences are SGHKS and YYEKEE (reference sequence). The CDR3 sequence is 14 residues long. V lost 0 bases and J lost 2, with 8 bases in between. Study-level results: Only after the peak T cell response were repertoires sampled.

Note on this clone: Antigen specificity is unknown.

Clones were read by immunoSEQ multiplex PCR, and TCRdb kept only the in-frame ones, dropping some. The profile covers approximately 220,000 clones, with about 92% appearing a single time and roughly 1% taken by the ten largest. This TCR was recovered from an adult in good health. Sequencing used peripheral blood, obtained on day 0 of MenACWY control vaccination. The chain combines TRBV5-5 with TRBJ1-2; D is perhaps TRBD1 (6 bases). This CDR3 reads CASSLAGGNYGYTF. CDR3 nucleotide sequence: TGTGCCAGCAGCTTGGCCGGGGGCAACTATGGCTACACCTTC.